These 8 T cell receptor beta chains originate from one sample sequenced in a study of beta chain features in type 1 diabetes. Sequencing targeted expressed TCRB transcripts, as all isolated RNA had been reverse transcribed. Using immunoSEQ multiplex PCR, the repertoire was profiled, and TCRdb retains in-frame clones only, with some absent. The table has hundreds of thousands of clones, less than 20% seen once. Specimen: naive CD4+ T cells from blood. The receptors here all came from a man between 18 and 35 years old in good health.

This clone was seen only a few times. V is TRBV29-1 and J is TRBJ2-5; TRBD2 matches 8 bases. V lost 5 bases, J lost 5 bases, and 10 bases stayed unmatched. CDR1 SQVTM and CDR2 ANQGSEA come from the germline V gene. This CDR3 comprises 14 residues. The CDR3 DNA sequence: TGCAGCGTTCCCCCCCGGGAGGGGAAGGAGACCCAGTACTTC. This translates into CSVPPREGKETQYF. The full variable domain, in which reference TRBV29-1 and TRBJ2-5 provide the parts outside the CDR3, is SAVISQKPSRDICQRGTSLTIQCQVDSQVTMMFWYRQQPGQSLTLIATANQGSEATYESGFVIDKFPISRPNLTFSTLTVSNMSPEDSSIYLCSVPPREGKETQYFGPGTRLLVL.

This clone came up many times. Other DNA sequences of this sample code for an identical CDR3. The V call is TRBV7-2, the J call TRBJ2-5; D is possibly TRBD1 or TRBD2 (5 bases each). Germline lookup yields CDR1 SGHTA and CDR2 FQGNSA. Trimming took off 1 base at V and 9 bases at J, with 6 bases between the two ends. The CDR3 loop spans 11 amino acids. Here the CDR3 reads CASSLGGAQYF. The DNA of the CDR3 is TGTGCCAGCAGCTTAGGAGGGGCCCAGTACTTC.

This clone was counted a few times. The chain combines TRBV9 with TRBJ2-3; 15 nucleotides agree with TRBD2. V lost 2 bases to trimming and J lost 6 bases; unmatched junction nucleotides: 1. Germline V gives CDR1 SGDLS, CDR2 YYNGEE. The CDR3 is 15 amino acids. CDR3 region: CASSVGTSGRDTQYF. In nucleotides, the CDR3 is TGTGCCAGCAGCGTTGGGACTAGCGGGAGGGATACGCAGTATTTT.

In the case of this clone: The same CDR3 can be traced to other DNA sequences in this sample. The V and J genes are TRBV18 and TRBJ1-1, with TRBD1 matching 12 bases. Trimming took 1 base from V and 6 from J; bases not matched to a gene: 3. Germline V gene sequence: CDR1 KGHSH, CDR2 LQKENI. The CDR3 covers 15 residues. CDR3 sequence: CASSPLGQGASEAFF. The CDR3 coding sequence is TGTGCCAGCTCACCACTGGGACAGGGGGCTTCTGAAGCTTTCTTT.

This clone turned up a few times. The rearrangement joins TRBV5-4 to TRBJ1-1; the D gene is possibly TRBD1 (6 bases). The V and J ends lost 4 bases and 2 bases respectively, with 15 bases between them. CDR3 length: 15 residues. CDR1 is SGHNT and CDR2 is YYREEE in the germline V gene (reference sequence). CDR3 protein: CASSEGVQLNTEAFF. The CDR3, as DNA: TGTGCCAGCAGCGAGGGGGTTCAGTTAAACACTGAAGCTTTCTTT.

The chain combines TRBV19 with TRBJ2-6; D is unresolved. The germline CDR1 and CDR2 sequences are LNHDA and SQIVND (reference sequence). V dropped 10 bases and J dropped 0 bases, with 7 bases sitting between them. The CDR3 has 13 residues. CDR3 nucleotide sequence: TGTGCCACCAGCCTCTCTGGGGCCAACGTCCTGACTTTC. As protein: CATSLSGANVLTF. Full variable domain (remainder filled in from reference TRBV19 and TRBJ2-6): DGGITQSPKYLFRKEGQNVTLSCEQNLNHDAMYWYRQDPGQGLRLIYYSQIVNDFQKGDIAEGYSVSREKKESFPLTVTSAQKNPTAFYLCATSLSGANVLTFGAGSRLTVL.

This clone has just a few counts. The chain has TRBV28 and TRBJ2-7; D gene uncertain. V lost 2 bases to trimming and J lost 0 bases, with 11 bases between them. This CDR3 region has 15 residues. Germline V gene lookup returns CDR1 MDHEN and CDR2 SYDVKM. CDR3 sequence reads: CASSLKEWGSYEQYF. For the CDR3, the DNA is TGTGCCAGCAGTTTAAAGGAGTGGGGCTCCTACGAGCAGTACTTC.

The V call is TRBV25-1, the J call TRBJ2-6; D tentatively fits TRBD1 or TRBD2 (5 bases each). The CDR3 length is 16 residues. V was shortened by 4 bases and J by 0 bases, with 10 bases between the two germline ends. The V gene's germline CDR1 is MGHDK and CDR2 SYGVNS. The chain's CDR3 is CASSGWGSSGANVLTF. In DNA, the CDR3 is TGTGCCAGCAGTGGATGGGGGAGCTCTGGGGCCAACGTCCTGACTTTC. Full variable domain (remainder filled in from reference TRBV25-1 and TRBJ2-6): EADIYQTPRYLVIGTGKKITLECSQTMGHDKMYWYQQDPGMELHLIHYSYGVNSTEKGDLSSESTVSRIRTEHFPLTLESARPSHTSQYLCASSGWGSSGANVLTFGAGSRLTVL.